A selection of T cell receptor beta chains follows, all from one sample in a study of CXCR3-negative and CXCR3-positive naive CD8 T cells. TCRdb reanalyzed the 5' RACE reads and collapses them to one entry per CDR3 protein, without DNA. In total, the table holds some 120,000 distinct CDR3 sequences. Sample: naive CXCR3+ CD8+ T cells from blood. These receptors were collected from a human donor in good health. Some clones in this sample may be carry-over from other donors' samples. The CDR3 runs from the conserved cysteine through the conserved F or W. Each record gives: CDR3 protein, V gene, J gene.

CASTGQRERQFF	TRBV4-1	TRBJ2-1
CASSVQGAKVHEQYF	TRBV13	TRBJ2-7
CASSQDRDRRYEQYF	TRBV4-3	TRBJ2-7
CASSLGGGNSPLHF	TRBV11-2	TRBJ1-6
CASSKRRDTYEQYF	TRBV6-5	TRBJ2-7
CSVPVQGGLTFF	TRBV29-1	TRBJ1-1
CASSFRLGQGYEQYF	TRBV7-7	TRBJ2-7
CSVVRGGDGYTF	TRBV29-1	TRBJ1-2
CASSETASYEQYF	TRBV2	TRBJ2-7
CASSYPVRGGYTEAFF	TRBV6-5	TRBJ1-1
CSVVGIIGTDTQYF	TRBV29-1	TRBJ2-3
CASSLAWVDTEAFF	TRBV7-2	TRBJ1-1
CASRRQGQGNEQFF	TRBV4-2	TRBJ2-1
CATKLPGSSYNEQFF	TRBV15	TRBJ2-1
CATSRVAVGKETQYF	TRBV15	TRBJ2-5
CSARDSSLSSCEQYF	TRBV20-1	TRBJ2-7
CASSLAGSNNEQFF	TRBV28	TRBJ2-1
CASSQDWSASSYNEQFF	TRBV3-1	TRBJ2-1
CASNSGTKHRETQYF	TRBV6-2/TRBV6-3	TRBJ2-5
CASSFMDRGDQPQHF	TRBV28	TRBJ1-5
CASSLTGENTEAFF	TRBV5-1	TRBJ1-1
CASFNSDRGLYEQYF	TRBV27	TRBJ2-7
CASSLMGGQDNEQFF	TRBV7-3	TRBJ2-1
CASSSSEDGELFF	TRBV27	TRBJ2-2
CASSSGTSGTQETQYF	TRBV7-9	TRBJ2-1
CASSFGQENTEAFF	TRBV27	TRBJ1-1
CSVEGAADYEQYF	TRBV29-1	TRBJ2-7
CASSPLAGGYEQYF	TRBV7-2	TRBJ2-7
CASSLRGTGTDTQYF	TRBV7-3	TRBJ2-3
CASSQPETGSAYEQYF	TRBV14	TRBJ2-7
CASSYGTERLAEISYEQYF	TRBV6-6	TRBJ2-7
CASSPYSTGDQETQYF	TRBV6-5	TRBJ2-5
CASNSGGAGEQYF	TRBV7-8	TRBJ2-7
CSVEVYAEQYF	TRBV29-1	TRBJ2-7
CASSEGAEETQYF	TRBV6-1	TRBJ2-5
CAWSEGAGGPPNYGYTF	TRBV30	TRBJ1-2
CASSLFRAGYEQYF	TRBV28	TRBJ2-7
CASSQETPNTEAFF	TRBV4-1	TRBJ1-1
CASSGSWTAGELFF	TRBV7-9	TRBJ2-2
CASSYSTGTGNPTNEKLFF	TRBV6-2/TRBV6-3	TRBJ1-4
CATSRDGGRVDNEQFF	TRBV15	TRBJ2-1
CASRDGDRGINQPHHF	TRBV12-3/TRBV12-4	TRBJ1-5
CASSQGIASYNEQFF	TRBV4-3	TRBJ2-1
CASSLEYEQYF	TRBV7-9	TRBJ2-7
CASSFKGNSEQFF	TRBV12-3/TRBV12-4	TRBJ2-1
CATSIRQGEGYEQYF	TRBV15	TRBJ2-7
CASSYGADTQYF	TRBV7-3	TRBJ2-3
CSARDVQSDYGYTF	TRBV20-1	TRBJ1-2
CSVEERDRLETQYF	TRBV29-1	TRBJ2-5
CASSGLAGYNEQFF	TRBV6-6	TRBJ2-1
CASSQQGISEAFF	TRBV6-2/TRBV6-3	TRBJ1-1
CATSSYRGGYEQYF	TRBV15	TRBJ2-7